This TCR beta chain was recorded in a study of early T cells in non-severe SARS-CoV-2 infection listed by TCRdb under 2021. Background on the whole study: TCR sequencing used bulk RNA from unsorted whole blood, so alpha and beta chains could not be paired.

The library came from 5' RACE. The instrument was a NextSeq 500. To correct for sequencing error and PCR bias, the TCR library protocol tagged individual cDNA molecules with unique molecular identifiers. Sequencing covered both TCR alpha and beta chains, and within each sample the abundances of alpha and beta sequences were tightly co-correlated. On the study's bioinformatics: Decombinator V4 was used to perform V gene, J gene and CDR3 annotation of TCR sequences. Expanded TCRs were defined as changing significantly between any two time points under a Poisson model with p below 0.0001. TCR abundances were normalised to the total number of TCRs sequenced in each sample and reported as counts per million. TRAV1-2 paired with TRAJ12, TRAJ20 or TRAJ33 defined MAIT TCRs, while TRAV10 paired with TRAJ18 defined iNKT TCRs. VDJdb, accessed on 1 November 2021, was searched for TCRs annotated for CMV, EBV and SARS-CoV-2, and TCRs annotated for more than one antigen were excluded. TCRdb ran its own pipeline on the public reads, namely fastp trimming at Q25 and MiXCR clone calling, and kept in-frame beta chains. A single entry per CDR3 protein holds the most common genes and DNA from its merged rows. The V and J calls and clone size come from TCRdb's table, not from the authors' own analysis. The sample table records about 97,000 distinct CDR3 sequences; less than 15% of these occur just once. The ten largest account for approximately 6.4% of the sample.

Overall study outcomes, separate from this receptor: VDJdb matching was skewed toward anti-spike CD8 responses and likely underestimated virus-specific expansions by missing private and CD4 specificities.

Set within a cohort of healthcare workers in London, UK, this nested case-control study involved weekly PCR testing of nasopharyngeal swabs along with blood sampling. Healthcare workers were recruited between 23 and 31 March 2020, during the week of the UK lockdown, and were followed weekly for up to roughly 15 weeks. The CDR3 contains 12 residues, cysteine and phenylalanine counted. This entry keeps only the CDR3 DNA: 36 bases, framed from base 1. Trimming at the junction amounts to 0 bases on V and 5 bases on J, and the germline ends lie 5 bases apart. This clonotype was detected ten times or more. The antigen this receptor binds is unknown. No base qualities exist here, and no much larger clone lies one base off it.

What was sequenced was whole blood. This receptor chain uses TRBV12-3 or TRBV12-4 and TRBJ2-7, with the identity of the D gene unclear. The sequence derives from an adult who was a healthcare worker with PCR-confirmed SARS-CoV-2 infection or an uninfected control (not recorded which). This receptor has the CDR3 CASSLAGNEQYF. The nucleotides read TGTGCCAGCAGTTTAGCGGGGAACGAGCAGTACTTC.